This T cell receptor beta chain is from a study of OX40 agonist ivuxolimab in advanced cancers. Study-level information: Every patient in dose escalation had hepatocellular carcinoma, melanoma, renal cell or head and neck cancer. A history of anti-PD-1, anti-PD-L1 or anti-CTLA-4 therapy was acceptable, and around 36% had some. Study-wide results and limits: Fewer expanded clones were found on average in CD4+ than in CD8+ T cells.

Blood was sampled at baseline, cycle 4 day 1, and cycle 7 day 1. Clones were read by immunoSEQ multiplex PCR, and TCRdb kept only the in-frame ones, dropping some. The sample has tens of thousands of clones, roughly four fifths seen once. After removal of 6 bases from V and 1 base from J, the junction contained 2 bases not matched to a gene. CDR3 length equals 14 residues. Germline V lookup: CDR1 MNHEY, CDR2 SMNVEV (reference sequence). Concerning this clone: What it recognizes is unknown.

The starting material was CD4+ or CD8+ T cells sorted from blood, obtained in a trial of the OX40 agonist ivuxolimab. The rearrangement links TRBV27 to TRBJ2-7, with 11 bases identical to TRBD2. This clonotype was sampled from an adult with an advanced solid tumor such as melanoma, head and neck, liver or kidney cancer. CDR3: CASRLAGVSYEQYF. The DNA of the CDR3 is TGTGCCAGCAGACTAGCGGGAGTATCCTACGAGCAGTACTTC.